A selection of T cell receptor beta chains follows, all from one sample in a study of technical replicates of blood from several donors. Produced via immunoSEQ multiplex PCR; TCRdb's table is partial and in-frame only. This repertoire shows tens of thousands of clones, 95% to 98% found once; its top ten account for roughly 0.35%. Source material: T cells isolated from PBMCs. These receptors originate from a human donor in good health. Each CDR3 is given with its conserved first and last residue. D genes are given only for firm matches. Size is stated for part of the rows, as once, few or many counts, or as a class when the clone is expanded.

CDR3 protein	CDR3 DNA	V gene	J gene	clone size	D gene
CASSFTANTEAFF	TGCGCCAGCAGCTTTACAGCTAACACTGAAGCTTTCTTT	TRBV5-1	TRBJ1-1	.	.
CAWRWAGGPTNEKLFF	TGTGCCTGGAGATGGGCAGGGGGCCCGACTAATGAAAAACTGTTTTTT	TRBV30	TRBJ1-4	.	TRBD1
CASSPGTGLYGYTF	TGCGCCAGCAGCCCAGGGACAGGGCTCTATGGCTACACCTTC	TRBV4-3	TRBJ1-2	.	TRBD1
CATGHTSGRTDTQYF	TGTGCCACCGGACATACTAGCGGGAGGACAGATACGCAGTATTTT	TRBV6-5	TRBJ2-3	.	TRBD2
CASSGQNSYEQYF	TGTGCCAGCAGCGGACAAAATAGCTACGAGCAGTACTTC	TRBV11-3	TRBJ2-7	.	.
CASSVGGQPNTEAFF	TGTGCCAGCAGCGTAGGGGGACAGCCTAACACTGAAGCTTTCTTT	TRBV9	TRBJ1-1	.	TRBD1
CASSLGAGGYSNQPQHF	TGTGCCAGCAGCTTAGGGGCAGGGGGATATAGCAATCAGCCCCAGCATTTT	TRBV11-2	TRBJ1-5	.	TRBD1
CASSSTGQETQYF	TGTGCCAGCAGCTCGACAGGCCAAGAGACCCAGTACTTC	TRBV7-3	TRBJ2-5	once	.
CASNSEKNEQFF	TGTGCCAGCAACTCCGAAAAAAATGAGCAGTTCTTC	TRBV6-1	TRBJ2-1	.	.
CASSPNGSGQETQYF	TGTGCCAGCTCACCAAACGGGTCAGGGCAAGAGACCCAGTACTTC	TRBV18	TRBJ2-5	once	.
CASSLTGVSYNEQFF	TGTGCCAGCAGTCTTACAGGGGTATCCTACAATGAGCAGTTCTTC	TRBV11-2	TRBJ2-1	.	TRBD1
CAIDETFTHTADTQYF	TGCGCCATCGACGAGACTTTTACACACACGGCAGATACGCAGTATTTT	TRBV5-1	TRBJ2-3	.	.
CASSDRAGGYEQYF	TGTGCCAGCAGTGATAGAGCGGGGGGCTACGAGCAGTACTTC	TRBV6-1	TRBJ2-7	.	TRBD2
CSARVLNEQFF	TGCAGTGCTAGAGTACTCAATGAGCAGTTCTTC	TRBV20-1	TRBJ2-1	.	.
CAWSTGGVSYTF	TGTGCCTGGAGCACTGGAGGGGTAAGCTACACCTTC	TRBV30	TRBJ1-2	.	.